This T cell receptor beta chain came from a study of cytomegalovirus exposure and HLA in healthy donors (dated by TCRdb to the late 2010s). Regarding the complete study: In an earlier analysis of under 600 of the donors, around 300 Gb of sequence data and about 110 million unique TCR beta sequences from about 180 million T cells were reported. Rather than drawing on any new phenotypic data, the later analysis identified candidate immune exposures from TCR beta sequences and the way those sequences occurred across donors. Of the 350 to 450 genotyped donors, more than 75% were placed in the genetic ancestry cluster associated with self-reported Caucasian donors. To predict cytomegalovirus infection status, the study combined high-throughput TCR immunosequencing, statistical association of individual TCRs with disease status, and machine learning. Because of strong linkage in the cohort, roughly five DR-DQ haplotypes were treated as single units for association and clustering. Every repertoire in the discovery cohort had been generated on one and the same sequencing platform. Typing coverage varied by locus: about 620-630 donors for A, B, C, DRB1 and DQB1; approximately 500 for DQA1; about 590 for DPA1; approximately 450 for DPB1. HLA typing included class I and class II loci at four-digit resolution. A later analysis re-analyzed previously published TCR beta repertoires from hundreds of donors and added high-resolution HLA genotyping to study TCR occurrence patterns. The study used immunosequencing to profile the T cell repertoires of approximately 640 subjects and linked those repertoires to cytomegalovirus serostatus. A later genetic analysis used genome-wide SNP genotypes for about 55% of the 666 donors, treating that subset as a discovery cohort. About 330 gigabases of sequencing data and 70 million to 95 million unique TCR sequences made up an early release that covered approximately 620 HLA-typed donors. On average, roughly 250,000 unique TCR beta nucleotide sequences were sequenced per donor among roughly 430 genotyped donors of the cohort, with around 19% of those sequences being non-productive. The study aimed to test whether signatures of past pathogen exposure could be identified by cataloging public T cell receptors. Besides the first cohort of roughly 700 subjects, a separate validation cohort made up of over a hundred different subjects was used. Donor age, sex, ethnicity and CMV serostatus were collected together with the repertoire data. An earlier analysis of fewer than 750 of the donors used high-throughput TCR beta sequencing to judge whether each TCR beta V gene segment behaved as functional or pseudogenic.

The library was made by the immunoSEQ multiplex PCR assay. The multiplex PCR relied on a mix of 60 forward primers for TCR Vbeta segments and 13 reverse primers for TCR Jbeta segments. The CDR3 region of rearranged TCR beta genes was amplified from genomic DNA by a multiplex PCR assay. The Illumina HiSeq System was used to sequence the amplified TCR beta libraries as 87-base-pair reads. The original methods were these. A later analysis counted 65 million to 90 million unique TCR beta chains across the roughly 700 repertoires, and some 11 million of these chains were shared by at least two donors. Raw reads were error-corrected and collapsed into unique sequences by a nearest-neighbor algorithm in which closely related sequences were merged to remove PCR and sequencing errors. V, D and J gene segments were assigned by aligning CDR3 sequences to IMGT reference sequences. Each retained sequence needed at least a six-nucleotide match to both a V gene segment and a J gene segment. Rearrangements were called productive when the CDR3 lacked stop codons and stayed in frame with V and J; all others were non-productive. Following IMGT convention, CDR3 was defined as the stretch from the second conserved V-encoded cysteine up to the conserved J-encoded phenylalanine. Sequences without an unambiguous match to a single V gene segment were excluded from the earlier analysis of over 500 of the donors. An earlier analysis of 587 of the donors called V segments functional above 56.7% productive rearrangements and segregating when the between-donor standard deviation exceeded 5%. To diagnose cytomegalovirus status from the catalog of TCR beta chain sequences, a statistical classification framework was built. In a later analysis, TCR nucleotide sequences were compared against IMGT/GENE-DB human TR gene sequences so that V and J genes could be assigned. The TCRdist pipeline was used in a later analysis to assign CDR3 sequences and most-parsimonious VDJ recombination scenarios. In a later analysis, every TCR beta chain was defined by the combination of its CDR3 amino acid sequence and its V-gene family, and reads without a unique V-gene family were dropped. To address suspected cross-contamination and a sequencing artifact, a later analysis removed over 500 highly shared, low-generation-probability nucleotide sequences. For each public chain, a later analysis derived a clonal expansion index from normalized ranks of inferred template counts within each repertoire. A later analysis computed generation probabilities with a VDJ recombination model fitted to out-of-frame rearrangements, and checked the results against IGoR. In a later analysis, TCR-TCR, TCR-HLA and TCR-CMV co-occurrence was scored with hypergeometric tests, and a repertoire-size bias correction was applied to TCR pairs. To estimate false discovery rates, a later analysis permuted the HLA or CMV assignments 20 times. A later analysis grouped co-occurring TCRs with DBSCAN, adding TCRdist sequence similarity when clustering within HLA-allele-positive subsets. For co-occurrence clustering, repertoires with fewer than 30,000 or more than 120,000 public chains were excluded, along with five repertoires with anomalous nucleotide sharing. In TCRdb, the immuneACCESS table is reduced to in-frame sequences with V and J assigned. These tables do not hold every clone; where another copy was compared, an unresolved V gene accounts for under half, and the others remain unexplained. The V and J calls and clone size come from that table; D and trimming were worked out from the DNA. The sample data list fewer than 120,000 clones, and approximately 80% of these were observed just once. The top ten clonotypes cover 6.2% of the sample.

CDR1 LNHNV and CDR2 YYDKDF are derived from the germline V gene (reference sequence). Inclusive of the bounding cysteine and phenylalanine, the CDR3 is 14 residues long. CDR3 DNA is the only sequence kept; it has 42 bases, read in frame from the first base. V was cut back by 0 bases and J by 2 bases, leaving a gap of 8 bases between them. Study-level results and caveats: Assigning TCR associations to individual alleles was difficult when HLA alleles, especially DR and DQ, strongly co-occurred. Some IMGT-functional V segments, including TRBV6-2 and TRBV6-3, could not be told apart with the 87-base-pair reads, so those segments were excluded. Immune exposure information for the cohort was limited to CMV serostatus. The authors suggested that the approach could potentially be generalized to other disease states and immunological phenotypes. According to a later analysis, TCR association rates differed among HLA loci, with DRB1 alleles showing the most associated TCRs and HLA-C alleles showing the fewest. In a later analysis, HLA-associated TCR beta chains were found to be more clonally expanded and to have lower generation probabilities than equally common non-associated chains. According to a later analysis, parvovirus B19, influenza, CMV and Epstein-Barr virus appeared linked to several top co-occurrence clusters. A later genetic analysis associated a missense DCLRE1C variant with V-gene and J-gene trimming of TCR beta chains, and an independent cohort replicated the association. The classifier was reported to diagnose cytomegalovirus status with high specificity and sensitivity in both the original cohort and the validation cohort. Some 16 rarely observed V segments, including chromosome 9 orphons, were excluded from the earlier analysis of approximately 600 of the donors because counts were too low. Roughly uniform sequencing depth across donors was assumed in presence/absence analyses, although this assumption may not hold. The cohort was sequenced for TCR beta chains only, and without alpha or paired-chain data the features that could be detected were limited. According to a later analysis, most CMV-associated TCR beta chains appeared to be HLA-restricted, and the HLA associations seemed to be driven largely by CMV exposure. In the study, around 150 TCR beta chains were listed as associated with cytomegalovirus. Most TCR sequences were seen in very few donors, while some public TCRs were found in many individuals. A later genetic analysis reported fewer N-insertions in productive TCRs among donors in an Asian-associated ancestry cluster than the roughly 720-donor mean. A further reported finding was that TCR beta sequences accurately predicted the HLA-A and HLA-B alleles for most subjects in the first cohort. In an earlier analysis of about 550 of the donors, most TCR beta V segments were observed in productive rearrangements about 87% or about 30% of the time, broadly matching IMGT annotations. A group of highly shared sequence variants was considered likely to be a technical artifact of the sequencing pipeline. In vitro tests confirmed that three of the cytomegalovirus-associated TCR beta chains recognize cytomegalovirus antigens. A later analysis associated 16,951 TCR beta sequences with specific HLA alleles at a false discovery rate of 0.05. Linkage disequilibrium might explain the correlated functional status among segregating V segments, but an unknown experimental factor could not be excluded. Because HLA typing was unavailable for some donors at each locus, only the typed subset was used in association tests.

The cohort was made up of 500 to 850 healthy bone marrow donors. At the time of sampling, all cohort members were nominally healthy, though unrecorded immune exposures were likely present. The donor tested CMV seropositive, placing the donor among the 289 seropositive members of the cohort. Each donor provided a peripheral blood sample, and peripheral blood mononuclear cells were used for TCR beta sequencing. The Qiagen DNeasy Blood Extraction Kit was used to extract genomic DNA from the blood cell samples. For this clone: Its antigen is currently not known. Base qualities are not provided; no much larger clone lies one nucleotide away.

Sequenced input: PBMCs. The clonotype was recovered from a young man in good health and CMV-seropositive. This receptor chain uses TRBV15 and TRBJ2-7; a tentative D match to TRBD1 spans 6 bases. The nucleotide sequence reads TGTGCCACCAGCAGAGAGAGGGGGACCTACGAGCAGTACTTC. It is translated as CATSRERGTYEQYF.